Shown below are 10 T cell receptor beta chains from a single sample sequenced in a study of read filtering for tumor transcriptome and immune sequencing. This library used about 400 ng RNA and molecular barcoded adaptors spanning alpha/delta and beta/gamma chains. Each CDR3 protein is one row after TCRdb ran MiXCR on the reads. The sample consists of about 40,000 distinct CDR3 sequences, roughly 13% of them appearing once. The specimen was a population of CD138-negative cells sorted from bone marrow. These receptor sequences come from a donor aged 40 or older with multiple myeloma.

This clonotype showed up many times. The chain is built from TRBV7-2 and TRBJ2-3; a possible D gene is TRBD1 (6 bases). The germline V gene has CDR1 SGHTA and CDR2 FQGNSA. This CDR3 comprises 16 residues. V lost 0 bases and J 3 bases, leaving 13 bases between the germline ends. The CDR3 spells CASSLAQGSGTDTQYF. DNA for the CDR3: TGTGCCAGCAGCTTAGCGCAGGGGAGTGGGACAGATACGCAGTATTTT. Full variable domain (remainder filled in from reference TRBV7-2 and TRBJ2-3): GAGVSQSPSNKVTEKGKDVELRCDPISGHTALYWYRQSLGQGLEFLIYFQGNSAPDKSGLPSDRFSAERTGGSVSTLTIQRTQQEDSAVYLCASSLAQGSGTDTQYFGPGTRLTVL.

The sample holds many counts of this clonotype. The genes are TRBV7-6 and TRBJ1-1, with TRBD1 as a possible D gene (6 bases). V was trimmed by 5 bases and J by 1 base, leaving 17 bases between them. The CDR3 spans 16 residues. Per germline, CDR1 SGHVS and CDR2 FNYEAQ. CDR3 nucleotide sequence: TGTGCCAGCAGCCCCCGTGGCAGGGGTACGAACACTGAAGCTTTCTTT. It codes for CASSPRGRGTNTEAFF.

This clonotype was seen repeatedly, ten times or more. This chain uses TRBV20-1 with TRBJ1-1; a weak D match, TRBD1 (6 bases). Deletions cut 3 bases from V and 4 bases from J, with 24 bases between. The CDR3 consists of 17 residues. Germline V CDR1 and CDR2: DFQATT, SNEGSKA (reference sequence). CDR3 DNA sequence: TGCAGTGCTAGGGCCCAGGGGTCGTTTTATGAAAGCACTGAAGCTTTCTTT. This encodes CSARAQGSFYESTEAFF.

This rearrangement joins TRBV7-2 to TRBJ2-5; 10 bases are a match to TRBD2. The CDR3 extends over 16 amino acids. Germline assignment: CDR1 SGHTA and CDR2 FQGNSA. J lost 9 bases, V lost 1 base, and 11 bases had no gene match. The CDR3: CASSLGSASGGRAQYF. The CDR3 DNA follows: TGTGCCAGCAGCTTAGGGTCGGCTAGCGGGGGCCGGGCCCAGTACTTC.

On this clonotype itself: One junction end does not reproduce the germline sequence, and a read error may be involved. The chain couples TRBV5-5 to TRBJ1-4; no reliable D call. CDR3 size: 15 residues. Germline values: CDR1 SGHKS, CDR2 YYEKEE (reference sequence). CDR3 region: CTSSQTPGRVEKLFF. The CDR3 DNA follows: TGTACCAGCAGCCAAACGCCGGGGAGGGTTGAAAAACTGTTTTTC.

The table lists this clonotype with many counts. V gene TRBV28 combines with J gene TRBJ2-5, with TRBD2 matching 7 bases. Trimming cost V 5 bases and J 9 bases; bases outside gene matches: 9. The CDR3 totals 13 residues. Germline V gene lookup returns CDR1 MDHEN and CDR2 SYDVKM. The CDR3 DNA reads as TGTGCCAGCAGTGGCGGGAGTAAGGAGGCCCAGTACTTC. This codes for CASSGGSKEAQYF.

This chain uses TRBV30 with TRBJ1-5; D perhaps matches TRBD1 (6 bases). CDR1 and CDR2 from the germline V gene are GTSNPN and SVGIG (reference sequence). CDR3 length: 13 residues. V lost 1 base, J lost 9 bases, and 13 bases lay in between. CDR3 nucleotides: TGTGCCTGGAGTGGAAGGGGGATGGGGCCCCAGCATTTT. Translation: CAWSGRGMGPQHF. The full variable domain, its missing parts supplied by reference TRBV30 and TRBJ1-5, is SQTIHQWPATLVQPVGSPLSLECTVEGTSNPNLYWYRQAAGRGLQLLFYSVGIGQISSEVPQNLSASRPQDRQFILSSKKLLLSDSGFYLCAWSGRGMGPQHFGDGTRLSIL.

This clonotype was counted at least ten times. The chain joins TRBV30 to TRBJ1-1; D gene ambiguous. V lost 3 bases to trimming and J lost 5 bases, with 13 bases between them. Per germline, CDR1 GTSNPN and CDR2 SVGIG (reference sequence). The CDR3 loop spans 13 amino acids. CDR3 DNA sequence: TGTGCCTGGAGAAAACCCGGAGGAACTGAAGCTTTCTTT. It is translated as CAWRKPGGTEAFF.

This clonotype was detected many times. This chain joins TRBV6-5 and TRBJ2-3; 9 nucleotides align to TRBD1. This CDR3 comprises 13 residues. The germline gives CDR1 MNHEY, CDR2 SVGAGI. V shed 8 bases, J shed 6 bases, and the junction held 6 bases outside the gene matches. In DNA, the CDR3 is TGTGCCAGCCGGGACAGGGAGAGGGATACGCAGTATTTT. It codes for CASRDRERDTQYF.

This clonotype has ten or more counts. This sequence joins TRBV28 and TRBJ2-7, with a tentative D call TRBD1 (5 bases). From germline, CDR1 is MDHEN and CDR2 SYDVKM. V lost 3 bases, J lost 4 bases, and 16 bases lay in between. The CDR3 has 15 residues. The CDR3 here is CASSLASGARYEQYF. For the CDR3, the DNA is TGTGCCAGCAGTTTGGCGAGTGGGGCTCGGTACGAGCAGTACTTC.